Given below is one TCR beta chain in context. Its matching antigen is unknown. 13 Jbeta primers and 60 Vbeta primers were used for the PCR. Sequencing was performed with immunoSEQ multiplex PCR; in TCRdb, only in-frame clones are kept and a portion is missing. Listed are roughly 35,000 clones; approximately 2.1% falls within the top ten. The record originates from a study of cytomegalovirus exposure and HLA in healthy donors. The study, taken as a whole, reports: For presence/absence analyses, sequencing depth was assumed to be roughly uniform across donors.

The germline V gene encodes CDR1 SGHDT and CDR2 YYEEEE. The CDR3 sequence is 15 residues long. V shed 4 bases and J shed 4 bases, with 15 bases lying between them. The specimen sequenced was PBMCs. The V and J genes are TRBV5-6 and TRBJ2-1; TRBD2 is a possible D gene (6 bases). The clonotype was recovered from a woman in her 40s in good health and CMV-seropositive. CDR3 DNA sequence: TGTGCCAGCAGCGTCGGGGGAGTAGTTTACAATGAGCAGTTCTTC. Its translation: CASSVGGVVYNEQFF.